This T cell receptor beta chain was captured in a study of shared clonotypes between healthy human individuals. Germline CDR1 is SGHAT and CDR2 is FQNNGV. Trimming shortened V by 1 base and J by 2 bases, and 9 bases separated the two germline ends. The CDR3 loop spans 15 amino acids. Sequenced by immunoSEQ multiplex PCR; TCRdb stores in-frame clones only, minus some. The sample shows about half a million clones, roughly three quarters of them seen only once. This chain connects TRBV11-2 to TRBJ1-5; D might be TRBD1 (6 bases). The clonotype comes from a woman between 35 and 50 years old in good health. Some clones in this sample may be carry-over from other donors' samples. Input material: PBMCs. The CDR3 sequence: CASSLGRGGNQPQHF. In DNA form, the CDR3 reads TGTGCCAGCAGCTTAGGCAGGGGAGGCAATCAGCCCCAGCATTTT.